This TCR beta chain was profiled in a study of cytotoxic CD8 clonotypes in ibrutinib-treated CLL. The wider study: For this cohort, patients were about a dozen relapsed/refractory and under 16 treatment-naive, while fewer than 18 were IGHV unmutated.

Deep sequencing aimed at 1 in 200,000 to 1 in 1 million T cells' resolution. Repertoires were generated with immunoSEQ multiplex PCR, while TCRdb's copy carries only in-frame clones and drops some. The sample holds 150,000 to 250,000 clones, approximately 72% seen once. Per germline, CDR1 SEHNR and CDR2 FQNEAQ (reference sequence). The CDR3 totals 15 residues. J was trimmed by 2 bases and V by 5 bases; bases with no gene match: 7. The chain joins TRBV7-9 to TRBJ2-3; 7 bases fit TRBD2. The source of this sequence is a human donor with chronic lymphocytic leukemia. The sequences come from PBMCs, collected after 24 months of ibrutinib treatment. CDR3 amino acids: CASSLGTTNTDTQYF. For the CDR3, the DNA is TGTGCCAGCAGCCTAGGGACTACAAACACAGATACGCAGTATTTT.